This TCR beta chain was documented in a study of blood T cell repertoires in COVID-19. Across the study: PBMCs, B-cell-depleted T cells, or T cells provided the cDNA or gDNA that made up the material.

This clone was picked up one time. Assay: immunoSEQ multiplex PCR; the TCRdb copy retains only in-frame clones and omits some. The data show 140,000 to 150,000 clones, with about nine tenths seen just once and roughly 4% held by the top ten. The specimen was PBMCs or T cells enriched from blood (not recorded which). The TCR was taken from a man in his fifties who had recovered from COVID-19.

The CDR3 loop reads CASSKYRSGYSNQPQHF. Here the CDR3 DNA reads TGTGCCAGCAGCAAGTATAGGTCAGGGTATAGCAATCAGCCCCAGCATTTT. The genes are TRBV21-1 and TRBJ1-5; TRBD1 was called by the table and not checked on the DNA. TRBV21-1 is noted as a pseudogene. The CDR3 spans 17 residues.